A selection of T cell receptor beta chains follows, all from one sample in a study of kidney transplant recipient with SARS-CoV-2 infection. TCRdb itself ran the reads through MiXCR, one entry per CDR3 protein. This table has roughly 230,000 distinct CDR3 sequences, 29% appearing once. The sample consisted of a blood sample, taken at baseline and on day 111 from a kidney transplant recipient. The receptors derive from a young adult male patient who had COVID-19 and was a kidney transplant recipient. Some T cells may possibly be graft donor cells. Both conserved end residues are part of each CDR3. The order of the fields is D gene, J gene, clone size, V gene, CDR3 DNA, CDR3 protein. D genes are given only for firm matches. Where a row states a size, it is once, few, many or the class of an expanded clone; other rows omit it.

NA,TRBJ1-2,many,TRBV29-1,TGCAGCGTTGAAGGAGGGGGCTATGGCTACACCTTC,CSVEGGGYGYTF
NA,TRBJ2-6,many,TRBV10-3,TGTGCCATCAGTGATATCGGCTCTGGGGCCAACGTCCTGACTTTC,CAISDIGSGANVLTF
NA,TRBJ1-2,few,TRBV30,TGTGCCTGGCCTGTTACGCGTTATAGAAAGACCTATGGCTACACCTTC,CAWPVTRYRKTYGYTF
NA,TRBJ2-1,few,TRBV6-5,TGTGCCAGCAGGGAGGGGACAGATTACAATGAGCAGTTCTTC,CASREGTDYNEQFF
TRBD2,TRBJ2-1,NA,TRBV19,TGTGCCAGTTCCCTCATAGCGGGAGGGAATGGTGAGCAGTTCTTC,CASSLIAGGNGEQFF
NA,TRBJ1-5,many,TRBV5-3,TGTGCCAGAAGCTATTTACAGGACGCGATTAGCAATCAGCCCCAGCATTTT,CARSYLQDAISNQPQHF
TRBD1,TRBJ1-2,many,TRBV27,TGTGCCAGCAGTTTATCGGACAGGGTACGTGACTACACCTTC,CASSLSDRVRDYTF
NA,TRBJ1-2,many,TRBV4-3,TGCGCCAGCAGCACGAGGATAGGACGTCGAAAGACCTATGGCTACACCTTC,CASSTRIGRRKTYGYTF
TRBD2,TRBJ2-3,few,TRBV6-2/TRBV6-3,TGTGCCAGCAGTTACCTAGCGGGAGGCAGAGATACGCAGTATTTT,CASSYLAGGRDTQYF
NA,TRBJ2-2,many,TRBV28,TGTGCCAGCGGCGGAGGGGCCCCCTACACCGGGGAGCTGTTTTTT,CASGGGAPYTGELFF
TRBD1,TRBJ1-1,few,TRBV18,TGTGCCAGCTCACCTCCGGGACAGATGAACGCTGAAGCTTTCTTT,CASSPPGQMNAEAFF
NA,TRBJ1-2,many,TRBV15,TGTGCCACCAGCCGGGATGAAAGGTGTGGAAAGACCTATGGCTACACCTTC,CATSRDERCGKTYGYTF
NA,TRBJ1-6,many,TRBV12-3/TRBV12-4,TGTGCCAGCGGGCGGACTTATAATTCACCCCTCCACTTT,CASGRTYNSPLHF
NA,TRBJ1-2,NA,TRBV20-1,TGCAGTGCTAGATCAACGCTGTTTCGAAGGACCTATGGCTACACCTTC,CSARSTLFRRTYGYTF
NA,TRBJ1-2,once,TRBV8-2,TGTGGCAGTACTGACTTTGATAGCCGAAAGACCTACGGCTACACCTTC,CGSTDFDSRKTYGYTF
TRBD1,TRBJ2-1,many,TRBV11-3,TGTGCCAGCAGCTCAGAGGGCTTGGGACAGGGAGGCAGCTCCTACAATGAGCAGTTCTTC,CASSSEGLGQGGSSYNEQFF
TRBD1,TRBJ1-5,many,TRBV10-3,TGTGCCATCGCTGGGACAGAAGGTCAGCCCCAGCATTTT,CAIAGTEGQPQHF
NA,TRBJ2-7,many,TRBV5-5,TGTGCCAGCAGCTTTGACGGTCCCTACGAGCAGTACTTC,CASSFDGPYEQYF
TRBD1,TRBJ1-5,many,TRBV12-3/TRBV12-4,TGTGCCAGCAGTCTAACACAGGGGGCGATGGGTCAGCCCCAGCATTTT,CASSLTQGAMGQPQHF
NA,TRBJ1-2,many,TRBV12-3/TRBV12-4,TGTGCCAGCAGTGCCCCAGCCAGCTTCCGAAAGACCTATGGCTACACCTTC,CASSAPASFRKTYGYTF
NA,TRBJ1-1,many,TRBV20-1,TGCAGTGCTAGTTTGACAGGGAACACTGAAGCTTTCTTT,CSASLTGNTEAFF
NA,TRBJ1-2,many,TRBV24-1,TGTGCCACCAGTCTGTGTAGTAGTACCAGAAAGACCTATGGCTACACCTTC,CATSLCSSTRKTYGYTF
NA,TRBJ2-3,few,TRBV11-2,TGTGCCAGCAGCCCCAAGATCGGCTCGGGGGGCAATACGCAGTATTTT,CASSPKIGSGGNTQYF
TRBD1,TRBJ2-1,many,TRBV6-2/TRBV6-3,TGTGCCAGCAGTAGACCAAGGACAGGGGCCTACAATGAGCAGTTCTTC,CASSRPRTGAYNEQFF
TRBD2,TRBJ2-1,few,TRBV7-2,TGTGCCAGCAGCCCACACGACACAGCGGGAGGGCAAAGTGAGCAGTTCTTC,CASSPHDTAGGQSEQFF
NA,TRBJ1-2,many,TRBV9,TGTGCCAGCAGCGCAGTGGGGGGGTATGGCTACACCTTC,CASSAVGGYGYTF
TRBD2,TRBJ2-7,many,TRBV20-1,TGCAGTGCACCGGGACTAGCGGGAGGGTACTCGAAAGAGCAGTACTTC,CSAPGLAGGYSKEQYF
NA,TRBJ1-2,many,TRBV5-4,TGTGCCAGCGGCCCTTTCGTACCAGGAAAGACCTATGGCTACACCTTC,CASGPFVPGKTYGYTF
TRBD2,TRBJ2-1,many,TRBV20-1,TGCAGTGCTAGAGAACTAGCGTCCTCCTACAATGAGCAGTTCTTC,CSARELASSYNEQFF
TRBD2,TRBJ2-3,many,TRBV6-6,TGTGCCAGCAGCGGGACTAGCGGGAGGGCCATCTTAGATACGCAGTATTTT,CASSGTSGRAILDTQYF
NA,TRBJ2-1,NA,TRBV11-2,TGTGCCAGCAGCTTAGGGGGCAGGGTTGAGGATGGGCAGTTCTTC,CASSLGGRVEDGQFF
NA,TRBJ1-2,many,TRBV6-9,TGTGCCAGCAGTGACAGTGTGCCTTACGGAAAGACCTATGGCTACACCTTC,CASSDSVPYGKTYGYTF
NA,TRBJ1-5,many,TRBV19,TGTGCCAGTAGTATAGAAGGACGACAGCCCCAGCATTTT,CASSIEGRQPQHF
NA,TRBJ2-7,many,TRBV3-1,TGTGCCAGCAGCCAAGTATGGAGGGCAGCATACGAGCAGTACTTC,CASSQVWRAAYEQYF
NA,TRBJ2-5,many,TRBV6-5,TGTGCCAGTGCGGGCGCGCATTTGACCCAGTACTTC,CASAGAHLTQYF
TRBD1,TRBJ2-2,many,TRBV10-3,TGTGCCATCAGTGAAACAGGGGCCGGGGAGCTGTTTTTT,CAISETGAGELFF
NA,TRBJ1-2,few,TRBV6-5,TGTGCCAGCAGTAAGAAAGAGGAATGTAGAAAGACCTATGGCTACACCTTC,CASSKKEECRKTYGYTF
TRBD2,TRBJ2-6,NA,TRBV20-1,TGCAGTGCTAGCGTTGGGACTAGCGGGAGCTCCCCTGGGGCCAACGTCCTGACTTTC,CSASVGTSGSSPGANVLTF
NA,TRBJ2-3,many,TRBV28,TGTGCCAGCAGTACATCACCGAGGGATACCGAGCACACAGATACGCAGTATTTT,CASSTSPRDTEHTDTQYF
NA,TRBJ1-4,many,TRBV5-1,TGCGCCAGCAGCTTGGTGGAGGGGAATAATGAAAAACTGTTTTTT,CASSLVEGNNEKLFF
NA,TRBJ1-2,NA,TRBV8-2,TGTGGCAGTGTCCGGGCTGATAGCCGAAAGACCTATGGCTACGCCTTC,CGSVRADSRKTYGYAF
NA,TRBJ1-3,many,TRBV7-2,TGTGCCAGCAGCCCCAGGGGTAGAAACACCATATATTTT,CASSPRGRNTIYF
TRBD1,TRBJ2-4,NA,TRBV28,TGTGCCAGCAGCGTCACTACAGGGGGCAAGGACATTCAGTACTTC,CASSVTTGGKDIQYF
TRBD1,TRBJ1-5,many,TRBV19,TGTGCCTCAAGGGTATGGGGACAGGGGAACAATCAGCCCCAGCATTTT,CASRVWGQGNNQPQHF
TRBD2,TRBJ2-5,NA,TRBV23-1,TGCGCCAGCAGACGCCCGGGGGTTAGCGGGGGAGAGACCCAGTACTTC,CASRRPGVSGGETQYF
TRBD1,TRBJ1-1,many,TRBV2,TGTGCCAGCATCCAGGGGGTTTCAATGAACACTGAAGCTTTCTTT,CASIQGVSMNTEAFF
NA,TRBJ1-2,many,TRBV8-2,TGTGGCAGTAAGCCATGTGATAGCCGAAAGACCTATGGCTACATCTTC,CGSKPCDSRKTYGYIF
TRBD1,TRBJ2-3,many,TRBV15,TGTGCCACCAGCGGAACAAGGGGGCTGGGCGCAGATACGCAGTATTTT,CATSGTRGLGADTQYF